Below are 20 T cell receptor beta chains sequenced from a single sample in a study of identical twins (dated by TCRdb to 2016 to 2018). Receptor libraries were prepared by 5' RACE. For sequencing, an Illumina HiSeq 2000 was employed. Through fastp at Q25 and MiXCR, TCRdb rebuilt clones from the public reads, retaining in-frame beta chains. Identical CDR3 proteins give one entry, which carries the most common genes and DNA. This sample has more than 650,000 distinct CDR3 sequences in its table, and approximately 6.1% of those were observed once. The biggest ten clones account for roughly 2% of the sample. Sequenced sample: naive T cells sorted from blood. In the paper's terms, the cell subset or site label means: cells isolated with a human naive T-cell isolation kit. The source of these receptors is a man younger than 35 in good health.

This clonotype turned up a few times. The chain links TRBV21-1 to TRBJ2-2; the table's TRBD1 call for D was not verified on the DNA. TRBV21-1 is assigned pseudogene status. This CDR3 has 14 amino acids. The DNA of the CDR3 is TGTGCCAGCACCCCAAGGGGCAGGACCGGGGAGCTGTTTTTT. It codes for CASTPRGRTGELFF.

This clonotype was recorded many times. The chain is built from TRBV3-1 and TRBJ2-1; 8 bases are shared with TRBD2. Germline values: CDR1 LGHDT, CDR2 YNNKEL (reference sequence). The CDR3 has 15 residues. V lost 1 base to trimming and J lost 5 bases; unmatched junction nucleotides: 4. This chain's CDR3 is CASSQGLAINNEQFF. CDR3 nucleotides: TGTGCCAGCAGCCAAGGACTAGCGATTAACAATGAGCAGTTCTTC.

The chain carries TRBV29-1 and TRBJ2-6; D is perhaps TRBD1 (5 bases). The CDR3 runs to 14 residues. The germline CDR1 and CDR2 sequences are SQVTM and ANQGSEA. Trimming took 6 bases from V and 0 from J, leaving 9 bases between them. CDR3 loop: CSVHQGSGANVLTF. CDR3 coding DNA: TGCAGCGTACACCAGGGCTCTGGGGCCAACGTCCTGACTTTC. The full variable domain, with the rest looked up from reference TRBV29-1 and TRBJ2-6, is SAVISQKPSRDICQRGTSLTIQCQVDSQVTMMFWYRQQPGQSLTLIATANQGSEATYESGFVIDKFPISRPNLTFSTLTVSNMSPEDSSIYLCSVHQGSGANVLTFGAGSRLTVL.

This clonotype was picked up a small number of times. V usage is TRBV7-2 and J usage is TRBJ2-1, with D unclear. CDR3 length: 13 residues. Trimming removed 1 base at V and 15 bases at J, with 16 bases between. Germline V gene sequence: CDR1 SGHTA, CDR2 FQGNSA. As DNA, the CDR3 is TGTGCCAGCAGCTTAGGGGTCCTTGAAAGTTTGTTCTTC. Translation: CASSLGVLESLFF.

This clonotype was detected only a few times. The chain links TRBV12-3 or TRBV12-4 to TRBJ1-6; D is uncertain. Trimming removed 0 bases from V and 0 bases from J, with 3 bases in between. The CDR3 totals 15 residues. As DNA, the CDR3 is TGTGCCAGCAGTTTAGCGGGCTCCTATAATTCACCCCTCCACTTT. This translates into CASSLAGSYNSPLHF.

The sample holds many counts of this clonotype. The chain recombines TRBV10-1 with TRBJ2-3; 7 bases align to TRBD1. The trim removed 4 bases at V and 4 bases at J, leaving 5 bases unmatched. The CDR3 runs 14 residues. Germline lookup yields CDR1 WNHNN and CDR2 SYGVQD (reference sequence). For the CDR3, the DNA is TGCGCCAGCAGTGGAGAGACAGGGCCAGATACGCAGTATTTT. Encoded protein: CASSGETGPDTQYF.

This clonotype has more than one count but fewer than ten. The chain links TRBV11-2 to TRBJ2-4; D is undetermined. Germline CDR1 is SGHAT and CDR2 is FQNNGV. The V gene lost 5 bases and the J gene lost 2 bases, with 28 bases spanning the gap. The CDR3 consists of 20 residues. The CDR3, as DNA: TGTGCCAGCAGCCAATCTGATCTCATAGTTACTATCCGCCCCAAAAACATTCAGTACTTC. Its translation: CASSQSDLIVTIRPKNIQYF. The full variable domain, rest sourced from reference TRBV11-2 and TRBJ2-4, is EAGVAQSPRYKIIEKRQSVAFWCNPISGHATLYWYQQILGQGPKLLIQFQNNGVVDDSQLPKDRFSAERLKGVDSTLKIQPAKLEDSAVYLCASSQSDLIVTIRPKNIQYFGAGTRLSVL.

This clonotype was found a few times. The chain combines TRBV7-9 with TRBJ2-7; D call uncertain. This CDR3 has 13 amino acids. The germline gives CDR1 SEHNR, CDR2 FQNEAQ (reference sequence). V was pared by 3 bases and J by 7 bases, with 13 bases between. The CDR3 DNA reads TGTGCCAGCAGCTTCTTCCTGTCTCGGGAGCAGTACTTC. Its protein product is CASSFFLSREQYF.

This clonotype has a count of ten or more. V gene TRBV5-1 combines with J gene TRBJ2-3; possible D gene TRBD2, 6 bases. Trimming took off 2 bases at V and 0 bases at J, with 16 bases between the two ends. This CDR3 has 17 residues. From germline, CDR1 is SGHRS and CDR2 YFSETQ. CDR3 region: CASSLTRDSTSTDTQYF. The CDR3 region has the DNA TGCGCCAGCAGCTTAACCCGGGACTCAACTAGCACAGATACGCAGTATTTT.

This clonotype was found many times. The chain employs TRBV20-1 and TRBJ2-3; no reliable D call. This CDR3 has 13 amino acids. V lost 6 bases and J 3 bases, leaving 13 bases between the germline ends. The germline V gene encodes CDR1 DFQATT and CDR2 SNEGSKA (reference sequence). The CDR3 region is CSAPGRVTDTQYF. In DNA, the CDR3 is TGCAGTGCCCCTGGCCGGGTGACAGATACGCAGTATTTT.

This clonotype was picked up a small number of times. The chain has TRBV10-3 and TRBJ2-7; no reliable D call. Germline V gene sequence: CDR1 ENHRY, CDR2 SYGVKD. CDR3 length: 17 residues. V dropped 11 bases and J dropped 1 base, with 27 bases sitting between them. The CDR3 reads CALPNARLPSRSYEQYV. CDR3 nucleotides: TGTGCCCTTCCCAATGCGCGGCTCCCCTCACGATCCTACGAGCAGTACGTC.

This clonotype was counted only a few times. This chain uses TRBV20-1 with TRBJ2-7; 12 bases fit TRBD2. Germline CDR1 DFQATT, CDR2 SNEGSKA (reference sequence). The CDR3 is made up of 16 amino acids. Trimming removed 6 bases from V and 0 bases from J; junction bases left unmatched: 9. The CDR3 is CSAPTSGRRGSYEQYF. Here the CDR3 DNA reads TGCAGTGCCCCGACTAGCGGGAGAAGGGGCTCCTACGAGCAGTACTTC.

The table lists this clonotype with many counts. The gene calls are TRBV5-1 and TRBJ2-1; the D gene is possibly TRBD2 (5 bases). V lost 0 bases and J lost 7, with 17 bases in between. The V gene's germline CDR1 is SGHRS and CDR2 YFSETQ. This CDR3 contains 16 residues. The CDR3 DNA reads as TGCGCCAGCAGCTTGGTTGGGAGACCCCCTCAAAATGAGCAGTTCTTC. Translating it yields CASSLVGRPPQNEQFF.

This clonotype was picked up many times. The V gene is TRBV6-1, the J gene TRBJ2-7; D remains unclear. Trimming took off 6 bases at V and 0 bases at J, with 9 bases between the two ends. The CDR3 is made up of 13 amino acids. Germline values: CDR1 MNHNS, CDR2 SASEGT. For the CDR3, the DNA is TGTGCCAGCAGGCGGTCCTCCTCCTACGAGCAGTACGTC. It translates to CASRRSSSYEQYV.

This clonotype has more than one count but fewer than ten. The rearrangement joins TRBV20-1 to TRBJ2-5; weak D call: TRBD2 (5 bases). V was pared by 0 bases and J by 2 bases, with 16 bases between. The CDR3 spans 16 residues. From germline, CDR1 is DFQATT and CDR2 SNEGSKA (reference sequence). In DNA form, the CDR3 reads TGCAGTGCTAGAGATTCAGAGGACTGGGGACAAGAGACCCAGTACTTC. This translates into CSARDSEDWGQETQYF.

The CDR3 DNA sequence: TGCGCCAGCAGCTCTCGGGACCGCCGTGGACCTGAAGCTTTCTTT. It encodes CASSSRDRRGPEAFF. The chain combines TRBV5-1 with TRBJ1-1, with D possibly TRBD1 on 5 matching bases. Germline loops: CDR1 SGHRS, CDR2 YFSETQ. The CDR3 has 15 residues. The V end lost 3 bases, the J end lost 6 bases, and 18 bases lay between the germline ends.

V is TRBV6-1 and J is TRBJ2-7, with 7 bases aligning to TRBD1. Per the germline V gene, CDR1 is MNHNS and CDR2 is SASEGT. This CDR3 has 13 amino acids. Trimming took 6 bases from V and 4 from J; bases not matched to a gene: 6. The CDR3 loop is CASRRTGAYEQYV. The CDR3 DNA follows: TGTGCCAGCAGGAGAACAGGGGCTTACGAGCAGTACGTC.

This clonotype was observed many times. This chain joins TRBV5-1 and TRBJ2-2; 8 bases are shared with TRBD2. The ends lost 6 bases at V and 6 bases at J; junction bases unmatched: 7. Germline V gene sequence: CDR1 SGHRS, CDR2 YFSETQ. The CDR3 extends over 14 amino acids. DNA of the CDR3: TGCGCCAGCACCCGGCGGGAGGTTCCCGGGGAGCTGTTTTTT. This encodes CASTRREVPGELFF. Full variable domain (remainder filled in from reference TRBV5-1 and TRBJ2-2): KAGVTQTPRYLIKTRGQQVTLSCSPISGHRSVSWYQQTPGQGLQFLFEYFSETQRNKGNFPGRFSGRQFSNSRSEMNVSTLELGDSALYLCASTRREVPGELFFGEGSRLTVL.

In its sample, this clonotype was seen many times. The rearrangement uses TRBV7-6 and TRBJ2-3; TRBD2 aligns across 11 bases. The CDR3 totals 17 residues. Per the germline V gene, CDR1 is SGHVS and CDR2 is FNYEAQ. Unmatched junction bases numbered 5, after V lost 0 bases and J lost 3 bases. CDR3 nucleotides: TGTGCCAGCAGCTTAGCAGCTAGCGGGGGGAGGACAGATACGCAGTATTTT. This gives the protein CASSLAASGGRTDTQYF.

This clonotype was detected many times. The chain combines TRBV10-3 with TRBJ2-5, with a possible D match to TRBD1 (6 bases). Germline loops: CDR1 ENHRY, CDR2 SYGVKD. The CDR3 extends over 13 amino acids. V lost 7 bases to trimming and J lost 3 bases, with 12 bases between them. The CDR3, as DNA: TGTGCCATCAACAGGGCCCAGGAAGAGACCCAGTACTTC. As protein: CAINRAQEETQYF.